These T cell receptor beta chains were read from a single sample in a study of shared clonotypes between healthy human individuals. Generated by immunoSEQ multiplex PCR, the TCRdb table keeps only in-frame clones and is missing some. The data contain some 200,000 clones, around 63% of them seen just once; the ten biggest clones take up 10%. Sequencing used memory CD4+ T cells sorted from blood. The receptors stem from a man aged 30 to 39 in good health. Both conserved end residues are trimmed from each CDR3. A D gene is named only where the DNA matches it firmly.

TRBJ2-7 TRBV28 - ASTGSPFSYEQY
TRBJ2-7 TRBV11-2 TRBD2 ASRKLAGPYEQY
TRBJ2-3 TRBV7-8 - ASSLVSTDTQY
TRBJ2-3 TRBV7-2 - ASSLASRPY
TRBJ2-5 TRBV20-1 - SARAVETQY
TRBJ1-1 TRBV14 - ASSQTGINTEAF
TRBJ2-1 TRBV11-3 - ASSFVASNEQF
TRBJ1-4 TRBV5-5 TRBD1 ASSSGSTGINEKLF
TRBJ1-2 TRBV29-1 TRBD1 SVDPPGTGRRNYGYT
TRBJ1-5 TRBV6-6 - ASSPRGPNQPQH
TRBJ2-1 TRBV28 - ASSVAAVNNEQF
TRBJ2-1 TRBV18 - ASSQGGEQF
TRBJ1-1 TRBV7-2 TRBD1 ASSLVQSGGGRNTEAF
TRBJ2-1 TRBV7-3 TRBD2 ASSAAGGNEQF
TRBJ2-6 TRBV5-1 TRBD1 ASSRGQGISGANVLT
TRBJ2-2 TRBV5-1 TRBD2 ASSPGLAGAGELF
TRBJ1-1 TRBV27 - ASTEWGATEAF
TRBJ2-3 TRBV5-1 TRBD1 ASSSLGQRSDTQY
TRBJ2-1 TRBV30 - AWSVLITGRGDEQF
TRBJ2-2 TRBV5-1 TRBD2 ASISGASGINGELF
TRBJ2-1 TRBV5-4 - ASSRPGPLDEQF
TRBJ2-7 TRBV4-1 - ASSQDMGRGLSYEQY
TRBJ1-1 TRBV6-5 TRBD1 ASSHRTGGDEAF
TRBJ1-2 TRBV6-5 - ASASPPGYGYT
TRBJ1-1 TRBV10-3 - AISTDPNTEAF
TRBJ2-1 TRBV7-2 - ASSFRSSYNEQF
TRBJ2-1 TRBV7-9 - ASNIPGLTHQKYNEQF